This T cell receptor beta chain was found in a study of T cells in Graves' hyperthyroidism and ophthalmopathy. This clonotype was observed many times. RNA transcripts were the template for amplifying TCR beta CDR3 regions. A set of HTBI primers served as the primers for a first-round RT-PCR of the TCR CDR3. TCRdb redid the calling of the multiplex PCR reads with MiXCR, one entry per CDR3 protein. Seen here are about 690,000 distinct CDR3 sequences, 17% observed once, and the top ten hold around 16%. This TCR was recovered from a man aged 50-59 years with Graves' hyperthyroidism. The sequenced sample consisted of blood.

Here the CDR3 reads CASSLGTGGEGAEQYF. CDR3 coding DNA: TGTGCCAGCAGCTTAGGGACAGGGGGCGAAGGGGCCGAGCAGTACTTC. The V call is TRBV11-2, the J call TRBJ2-7; 11 bases are a match to TRBD1. Germline V gene data show CDR1 as SGHAT and CDR2 as FQNNGV. The J segment lost 6 bases and the V segment lost 1 base, leaving 8 bases of the junction unmatched. The CDR3 contains 16 residues.